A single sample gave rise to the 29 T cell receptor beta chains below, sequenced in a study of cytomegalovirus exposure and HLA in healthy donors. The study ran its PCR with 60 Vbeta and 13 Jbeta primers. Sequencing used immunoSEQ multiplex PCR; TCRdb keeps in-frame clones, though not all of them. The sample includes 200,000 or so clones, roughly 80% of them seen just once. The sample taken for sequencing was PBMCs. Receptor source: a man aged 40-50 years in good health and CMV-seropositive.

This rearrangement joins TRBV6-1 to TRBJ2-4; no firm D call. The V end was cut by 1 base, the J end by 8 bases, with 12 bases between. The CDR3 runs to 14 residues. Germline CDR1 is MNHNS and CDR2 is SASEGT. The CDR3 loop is CASSEDSYPDIQYF. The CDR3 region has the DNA TGTGCCAGCAGTGAAGACAGTTATCCGGACATTCAGTACTTC.

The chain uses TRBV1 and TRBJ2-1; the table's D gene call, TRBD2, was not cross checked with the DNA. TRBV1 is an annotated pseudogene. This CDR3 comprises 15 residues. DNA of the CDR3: TGCACCAGCAGCCGGGGGACTAGCGGGGGAAATGAGCAGTTCTTC. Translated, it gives CTSSRGTSGGNEQFF.

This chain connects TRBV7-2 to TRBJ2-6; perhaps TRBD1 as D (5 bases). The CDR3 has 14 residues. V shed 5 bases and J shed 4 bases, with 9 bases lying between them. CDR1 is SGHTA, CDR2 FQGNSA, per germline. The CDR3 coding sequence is TGTGCCAGCAGCACCCAGGGAGGGGCCAACGTCCTGACTTTC. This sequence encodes CASSTQGGANVLTF.

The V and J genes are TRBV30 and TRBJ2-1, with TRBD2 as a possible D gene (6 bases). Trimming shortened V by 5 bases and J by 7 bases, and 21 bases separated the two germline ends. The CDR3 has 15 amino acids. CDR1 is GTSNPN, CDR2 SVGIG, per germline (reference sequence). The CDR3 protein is CAWAGLLFAGNEQFF. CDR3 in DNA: TGTGCCTGGGCCGGATTACTTTTTGCGGGAAATGAGCAGTTCTTC.

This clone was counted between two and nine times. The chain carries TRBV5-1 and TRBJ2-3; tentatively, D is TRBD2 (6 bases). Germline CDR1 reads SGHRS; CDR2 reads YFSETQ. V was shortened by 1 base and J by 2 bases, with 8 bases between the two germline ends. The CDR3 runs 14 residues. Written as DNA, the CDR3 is TGCGCCAGCAGCTTGACTAGCCCCACAGATACGCAGTATTTT. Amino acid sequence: CASSLTSPTDTQYF.

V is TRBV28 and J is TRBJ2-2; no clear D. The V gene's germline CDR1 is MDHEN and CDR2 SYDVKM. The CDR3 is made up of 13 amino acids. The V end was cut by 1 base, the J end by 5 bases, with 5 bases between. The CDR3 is CASSLSPTGELFF. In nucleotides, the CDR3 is TGTGCCAGCAGTTTATCCCCAACCGGGGAGCTGTTTTTT.

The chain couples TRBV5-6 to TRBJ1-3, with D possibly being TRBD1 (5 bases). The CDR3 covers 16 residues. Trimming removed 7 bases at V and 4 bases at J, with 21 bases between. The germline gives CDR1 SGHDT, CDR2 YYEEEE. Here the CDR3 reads CASDKRPGGYGNTIYF. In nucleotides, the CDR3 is TGTGCCAGCGATAAGAGACCGGGGGGTTACGGAAACACCATATATTTT.

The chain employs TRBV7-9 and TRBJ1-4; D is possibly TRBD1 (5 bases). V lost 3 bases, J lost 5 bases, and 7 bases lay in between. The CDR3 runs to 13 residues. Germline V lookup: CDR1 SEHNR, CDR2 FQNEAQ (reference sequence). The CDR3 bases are TGTGCCAGCAGCTTGGGGCAAAATGAAAAACTGTTTTTT. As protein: CASSLGQNEKLFF.

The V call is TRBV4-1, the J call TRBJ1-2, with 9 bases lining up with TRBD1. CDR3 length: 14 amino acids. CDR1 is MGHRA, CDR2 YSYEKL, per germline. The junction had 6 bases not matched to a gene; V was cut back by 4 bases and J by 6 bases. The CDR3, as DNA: TGCGCCAGCAGCCCTAACCGGGACAGGGATGGCTACACCTTC. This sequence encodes CASSPNRDRDGYTF.

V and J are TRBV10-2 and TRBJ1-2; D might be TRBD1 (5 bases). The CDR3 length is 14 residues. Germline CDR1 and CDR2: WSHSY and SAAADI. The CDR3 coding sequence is TGCGCTATGCAACTGGGGGAGGTTAACTATGGCTACACCTTC. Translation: CAMQLGEVNYGYTF.

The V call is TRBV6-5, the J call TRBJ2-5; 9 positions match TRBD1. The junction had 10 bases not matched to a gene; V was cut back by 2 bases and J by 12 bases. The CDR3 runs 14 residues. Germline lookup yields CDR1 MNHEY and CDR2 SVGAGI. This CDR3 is CASSYGDRGTQKYF. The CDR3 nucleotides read TGTGCCAGCAGTTACGGCGACAGGGGGACCCAAAAGTACTTC.

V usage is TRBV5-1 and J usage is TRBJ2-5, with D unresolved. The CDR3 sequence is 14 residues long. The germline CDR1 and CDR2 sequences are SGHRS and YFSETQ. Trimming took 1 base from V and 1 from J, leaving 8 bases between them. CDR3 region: CASSLSGSQETQYF. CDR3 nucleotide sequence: TGCGCCAGCAGCTTGTCAGGATCCCAAGAGACCCAGTACTTC.

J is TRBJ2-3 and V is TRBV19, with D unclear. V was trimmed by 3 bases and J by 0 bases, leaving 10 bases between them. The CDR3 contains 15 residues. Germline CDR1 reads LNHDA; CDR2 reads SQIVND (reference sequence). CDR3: CASSMWASSTDTQYF. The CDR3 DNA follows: TGTGCCAGTAGTATGTGGGCCTCTAGCACAGATACGCAGTATTTT.

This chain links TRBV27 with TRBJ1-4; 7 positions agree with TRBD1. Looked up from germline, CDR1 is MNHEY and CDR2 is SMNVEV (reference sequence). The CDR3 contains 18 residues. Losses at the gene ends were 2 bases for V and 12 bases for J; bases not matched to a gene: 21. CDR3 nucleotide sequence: TGTGCCAGCAGTTTAGCGTGGGGTACCTCGAGGGGGCGCAGGGAACTGTTTTTT. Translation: CASSLAWGTSRGRRELFF.

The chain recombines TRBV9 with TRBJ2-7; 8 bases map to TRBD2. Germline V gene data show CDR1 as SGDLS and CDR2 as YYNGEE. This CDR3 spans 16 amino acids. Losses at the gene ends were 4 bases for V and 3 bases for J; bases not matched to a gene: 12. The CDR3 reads CASSPWGAGAVYEQYF. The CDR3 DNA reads TGTGCCAGCAGCCCTTGGGGAGCGGGGGCCGTCTACGAGCAGTACTTC.

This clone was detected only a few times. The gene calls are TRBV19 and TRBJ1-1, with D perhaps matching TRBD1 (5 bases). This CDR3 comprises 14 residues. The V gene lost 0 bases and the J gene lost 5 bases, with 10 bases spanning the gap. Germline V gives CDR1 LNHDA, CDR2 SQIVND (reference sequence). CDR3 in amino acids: CASSIEASGTEAFF. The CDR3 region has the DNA TGTGCCAGTAGTATAGAGGCCTCAGGGACTGAAGCTTTCTTT.

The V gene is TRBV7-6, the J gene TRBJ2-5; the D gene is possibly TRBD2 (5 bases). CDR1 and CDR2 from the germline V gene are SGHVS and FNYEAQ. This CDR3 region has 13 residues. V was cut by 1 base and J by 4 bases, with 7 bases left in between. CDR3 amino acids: CASSLGEGETQYF. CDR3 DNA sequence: TGTGCCAGCAGCTTAGGAGAGGGAGAGACCCAGTACTTC.

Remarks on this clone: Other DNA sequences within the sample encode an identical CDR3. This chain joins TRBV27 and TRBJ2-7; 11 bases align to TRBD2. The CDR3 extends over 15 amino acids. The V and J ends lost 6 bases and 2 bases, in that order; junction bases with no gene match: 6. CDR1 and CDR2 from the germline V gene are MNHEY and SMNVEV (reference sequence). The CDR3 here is CASSSGLAGPYEQYF. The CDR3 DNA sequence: TGTGCCAGCAGCTCAGGACTAGCGGGCCCCTACGAGCAGTACTTC.

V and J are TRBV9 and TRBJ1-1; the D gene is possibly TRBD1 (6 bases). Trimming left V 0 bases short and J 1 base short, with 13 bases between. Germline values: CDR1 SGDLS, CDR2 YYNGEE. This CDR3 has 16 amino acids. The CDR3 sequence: CASSVAAGAENTEAFF. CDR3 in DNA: TGTGCCAGCAGCGTAGCGGCAGGGGCGGAGAACACTGAAGCTTTCTTT.

For the CDR3, the DNA is TGTGCCAGCAGCATAGGACAGGGAAGCTACGAGCAGTACTTC. Translated: CASSIGQGSYEQYF. The chain is built from TRBV7-9 and TRBJ2-7; TRBD1 matches at 8 bases. The germline gives CDR1 SEHNR, CDR2 FQNEAQ (reference sequence). This CDR3 region has 14 residues. The ends lost 5 bases at V and 3 bases at J; junction bases unmatched: 6.

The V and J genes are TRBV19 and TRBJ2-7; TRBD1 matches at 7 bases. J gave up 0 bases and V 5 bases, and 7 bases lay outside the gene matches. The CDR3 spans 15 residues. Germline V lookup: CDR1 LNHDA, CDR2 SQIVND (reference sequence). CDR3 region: CASSPPGTASYEQYF. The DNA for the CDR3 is TGTGCCAGTAGTCCGCCCGGGACAGCCTCCTACGAGCAGTACTTC.

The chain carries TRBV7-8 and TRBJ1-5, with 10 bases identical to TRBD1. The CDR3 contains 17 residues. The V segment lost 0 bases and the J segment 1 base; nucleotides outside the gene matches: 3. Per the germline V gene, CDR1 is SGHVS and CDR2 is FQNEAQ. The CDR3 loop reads CASSLALGQGSNQPQHF. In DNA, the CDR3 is TGTGCCAGCAGCTTAGCGCTGGGACAGGGGAGCAATCAGCCCCAGCATTTT.

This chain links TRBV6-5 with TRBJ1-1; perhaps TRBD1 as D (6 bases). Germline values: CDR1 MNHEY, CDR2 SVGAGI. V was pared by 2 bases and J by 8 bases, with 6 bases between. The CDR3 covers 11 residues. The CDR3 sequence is CASSYGTEAFF. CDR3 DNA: TGTGCCAGCAGTTACGGGACAGAAGCTTTCTTT.

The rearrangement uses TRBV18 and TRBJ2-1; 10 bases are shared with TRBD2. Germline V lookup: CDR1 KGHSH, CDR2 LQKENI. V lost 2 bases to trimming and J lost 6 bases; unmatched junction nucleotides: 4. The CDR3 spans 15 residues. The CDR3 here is CASSPGLAVGNEQFF. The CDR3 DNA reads TGTGCCAGCTCACCAGGACTAGCGGTGGGCAATGAGCAGTTCTTC.

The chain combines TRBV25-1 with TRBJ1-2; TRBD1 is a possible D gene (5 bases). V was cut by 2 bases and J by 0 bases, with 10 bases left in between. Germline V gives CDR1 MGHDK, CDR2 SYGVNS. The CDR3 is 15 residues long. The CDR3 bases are TGTGCCAGCAGTGAACCCGGGGGAGCTAACTATGGCTACACCTTC. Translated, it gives CASSEPGGANYGYTF.

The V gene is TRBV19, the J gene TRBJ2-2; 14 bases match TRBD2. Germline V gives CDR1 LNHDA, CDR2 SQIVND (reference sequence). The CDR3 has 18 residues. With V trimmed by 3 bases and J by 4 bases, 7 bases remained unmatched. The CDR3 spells CASSIAGTSGGPTGELFF. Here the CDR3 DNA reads TGTGCCAGTAGTATCGCCGGGACTAGCGGGGGCCCCACCGGGGAGCTGTTTTTT.

Here the CDR3 DNA reads TGCAGCGTTGAATCTGAGAACTCTGGAAACACCATATATTTT. Its translation: CSVESENSGNTIYF. This sequence joins TRBV29-1 and TRBJ1-3, with D hard to call. The V end was cut by 2 bases, the J end by 0 bases, with 8 bases between. CDR1 is SQVTM, CDR2 ANQGSEA, per germline. This CDR3 has 14 amino acids.

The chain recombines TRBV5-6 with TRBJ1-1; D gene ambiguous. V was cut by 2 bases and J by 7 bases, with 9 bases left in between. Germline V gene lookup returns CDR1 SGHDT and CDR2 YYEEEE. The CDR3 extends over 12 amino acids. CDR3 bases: TGTGCCAGCAGCTTCTGGGGAGGTGAAGCTTTCTTT. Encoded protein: CASSFWGGEAFF.

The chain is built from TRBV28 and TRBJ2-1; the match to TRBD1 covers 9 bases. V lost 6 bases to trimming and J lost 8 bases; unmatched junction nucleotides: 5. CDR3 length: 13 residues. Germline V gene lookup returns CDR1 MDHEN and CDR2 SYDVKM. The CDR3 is CASSRTGEHEQFF. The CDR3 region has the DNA TGTGCCAGCAGCCGGACAGGGGAACATGAGCAGTTCTTC. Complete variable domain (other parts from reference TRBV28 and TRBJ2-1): DVKVTQSSRYLVKRTGEKVFLECVQDMDHENMFWYRQDPGLGLRLIYFSYDVKMKEKGDIPEGYSVSREKKERFSLILESASTNQTSMYLCASSRTGEHEQFFGPGTRLTVL.